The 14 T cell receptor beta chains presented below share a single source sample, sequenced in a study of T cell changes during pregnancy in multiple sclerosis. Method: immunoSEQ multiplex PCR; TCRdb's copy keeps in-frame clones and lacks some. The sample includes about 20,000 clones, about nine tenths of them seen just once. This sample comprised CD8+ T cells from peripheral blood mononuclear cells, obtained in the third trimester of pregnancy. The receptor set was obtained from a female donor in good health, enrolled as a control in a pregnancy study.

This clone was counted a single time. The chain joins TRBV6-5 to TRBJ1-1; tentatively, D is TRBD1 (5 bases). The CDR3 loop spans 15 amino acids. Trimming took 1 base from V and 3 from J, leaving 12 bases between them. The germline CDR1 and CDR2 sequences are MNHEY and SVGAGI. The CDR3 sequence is CASSYWGVWDTEAFF. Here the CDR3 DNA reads TGTGCCAGCAGTTACTGGGGGGTTTGGGACACTGAAGCTTTCTTT.

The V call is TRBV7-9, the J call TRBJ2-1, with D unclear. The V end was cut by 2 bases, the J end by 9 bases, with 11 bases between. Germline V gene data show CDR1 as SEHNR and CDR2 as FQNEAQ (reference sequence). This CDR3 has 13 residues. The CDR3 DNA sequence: TGTGCCAGCAGCTTAATTGGGCTCAGTGAGCAGTTCTTC. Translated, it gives CASSLIGLSEQFF.

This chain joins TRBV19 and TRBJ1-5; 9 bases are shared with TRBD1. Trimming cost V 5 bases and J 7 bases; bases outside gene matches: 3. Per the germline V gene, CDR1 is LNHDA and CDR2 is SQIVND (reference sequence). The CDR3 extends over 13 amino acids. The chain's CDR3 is CASSDRGLQPQHF. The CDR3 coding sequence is TGTGCCAGTAGTGACAGGGGGTTGCAGCCCCAGCATTTT.

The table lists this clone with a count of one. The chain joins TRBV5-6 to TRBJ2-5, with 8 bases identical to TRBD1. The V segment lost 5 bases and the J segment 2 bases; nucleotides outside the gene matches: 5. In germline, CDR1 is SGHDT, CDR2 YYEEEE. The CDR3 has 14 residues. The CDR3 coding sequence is TGTGCCAGCAGGCCTACAGGGGGGCAAGAGACCCAGTACTTC. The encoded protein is CASRPTGGQETQYF.

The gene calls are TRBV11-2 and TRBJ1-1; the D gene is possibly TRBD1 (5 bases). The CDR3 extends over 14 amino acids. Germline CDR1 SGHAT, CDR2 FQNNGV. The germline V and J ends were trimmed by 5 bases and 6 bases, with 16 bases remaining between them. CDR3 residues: CASSPRTGGPEAFF. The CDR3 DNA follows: TGTGCCAGCAGCCCCAGAACAGGTGGCCCTGAAGCTTTCTTT.

The CDR3 sequence: CACYGLGYGTGELFF. The CDR3 nucleotides read TGTGCCTGCTACGGACTAGGGTATGGCACCGGGGAGCTGTTTTTT. The chain carries TRBV30 and TRBJ2-2, with 7 bases lining up with TRBD2. This CDR3 spans 15 amino acids. The germline CDR1 and CDR2 sequences are GTSNPN and SVGIG (reference sequence). V lost 6 bases to trimming and J lost 4 bases; unmatched junction nucleotides: 11.

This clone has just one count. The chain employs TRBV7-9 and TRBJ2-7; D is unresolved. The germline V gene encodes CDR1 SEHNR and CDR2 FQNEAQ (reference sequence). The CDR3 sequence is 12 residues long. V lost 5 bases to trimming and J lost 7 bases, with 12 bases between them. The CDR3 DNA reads TGTGCCAGCAGCCCGATGGAGAAAGAGCAGTACTTC. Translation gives CASSPMEKEQYF.

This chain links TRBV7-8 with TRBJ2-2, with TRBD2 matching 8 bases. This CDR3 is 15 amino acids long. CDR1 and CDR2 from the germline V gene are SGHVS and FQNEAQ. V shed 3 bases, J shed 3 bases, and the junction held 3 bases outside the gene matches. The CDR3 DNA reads TGTGCCAGCAGCTTTAGCGGGACTGACACCGGGGAGCTGTTTTTT. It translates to CASSFSGTDTGELFF.

DNA of the CDR3: TGTGCCAGTAGTGGGGTAGAAGGGGCGTACGAGCAGTACTTC. Protein product: CASSGVEGAYEQYF. The J gene is TRBJ2-7, the V gene TRBV19; a possible D gene is TRBD1 (5 bases). V was shortened by 5 bases and J by 4 bases, with 15 bases between the two germline ends. The CDR3 has 14 residues. Per germline, CDR1 LNHDA and CDR2 SQIVND (reference sequence).

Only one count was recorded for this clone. The CDR3 region has the DNA TGTGCCAGCAGCTTAGATTATGGGACAGGGGTTCACTATGGCTACACCTTC. Protein: CASSLDYGTGVHYGYTF. This chain joins TRBV11-2 and TRBJ1-2, with TRBD1 identical over 10 bases. Germline V gene sequence: CDR1 SGHAT, CDR2 FQNNGV. V trimming: 0 bases; J trimming: 3 bases; junction bases outside the gene matches: 7. This CDR3 contains 17 residues.

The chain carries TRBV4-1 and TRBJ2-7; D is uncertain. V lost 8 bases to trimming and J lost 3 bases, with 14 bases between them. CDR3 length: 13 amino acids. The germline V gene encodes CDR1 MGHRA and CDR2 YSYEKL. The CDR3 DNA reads TGCGCCAGCGCTGACCCGCGGAACTACGAGCAGTACTTC. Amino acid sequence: CASADPRNYEQYF.

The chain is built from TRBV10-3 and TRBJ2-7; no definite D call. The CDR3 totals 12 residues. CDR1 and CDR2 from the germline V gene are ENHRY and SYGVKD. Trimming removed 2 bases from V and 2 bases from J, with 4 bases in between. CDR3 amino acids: CAISETAYEQYF. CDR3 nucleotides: TGTGCCATCAGTGAGACAGCCTACGAGCAGTACTTC.

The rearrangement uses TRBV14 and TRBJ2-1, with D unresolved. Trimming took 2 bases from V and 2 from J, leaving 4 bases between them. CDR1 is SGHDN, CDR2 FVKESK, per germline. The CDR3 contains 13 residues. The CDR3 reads CASSQITYNEQFF. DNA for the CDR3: TGTGCCAGCAGCCAAATTACCTACAATGAGCAGTTCTTC.

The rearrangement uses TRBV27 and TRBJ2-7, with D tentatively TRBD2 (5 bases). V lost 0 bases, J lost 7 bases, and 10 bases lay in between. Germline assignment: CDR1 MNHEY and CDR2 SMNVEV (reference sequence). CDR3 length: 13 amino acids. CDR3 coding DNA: TGTGCCAGCAGTTTATCGATAACGGGGGAGCAGTACTTC. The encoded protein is CASSLSITGEQYF.